This record looks at one TCR beta chain sequence and its context. The germline CDR1 and CDR2 sequences are MGHRA and YSYEKL. The trim removed 3 bases at V and 0 bases at J, leaving 2 bases unmatched. The CDR3 length is 15 residues. Produced via immunoSEQ multiplex PCR; TCRdb's table is partial and in-frame only. The table shows about 73,000 clones, with about 86% occurring only once. These data belong to a study of OX40 agonist ivuxolimab in advanced cancers. Study information: Participants, 82.7% male, averaged roughly 55 years of age, ranging from 23 to 79.

The receptor's source is an adult with an advanced solid tumor such as melanoma, head and neck, liver or kidney cancer. Sequenced material: CD4+ or CD8+ T cells sorted from blood, taken in a trial of the OX40 agonist ivuxolimab. The chain carries TRBV4-1 and TRBJ1-5; 7 bases agree with TRBD1. CDR3 DNA sequence: TGCGCCAGCAGCCACGACAGGGTTAGCAATCAGCCCCAGCATTTT. Its translation: CASSHDRVSNQPQHF.